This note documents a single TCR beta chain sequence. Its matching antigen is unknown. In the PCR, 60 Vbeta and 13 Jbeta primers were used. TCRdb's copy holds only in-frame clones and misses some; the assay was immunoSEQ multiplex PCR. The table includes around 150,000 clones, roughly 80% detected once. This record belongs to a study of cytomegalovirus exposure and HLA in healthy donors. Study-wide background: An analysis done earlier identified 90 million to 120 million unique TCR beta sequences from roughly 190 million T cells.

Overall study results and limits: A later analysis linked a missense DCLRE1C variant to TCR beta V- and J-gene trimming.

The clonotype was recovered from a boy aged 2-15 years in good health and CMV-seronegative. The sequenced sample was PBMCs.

CDR3 DNA sequence: TGTGCCATCAGTGAGTCATTTAGGTTTTGGGGGCCCACTATGAACACTGAAGCTTTCTTT. Translating it yields CAISESFRFWGPTMNTEAFF. V is TRBV10-3 and J is TRBJ1-1; possible D gene TRBD1, 6 bases. The CDR3 is 20 amino acids. From germline, CDR1 is ENHRY and CDR2 SYGVKD. Trimming removed 0 bases from V and 0 bases from J, with 23 bases in between.